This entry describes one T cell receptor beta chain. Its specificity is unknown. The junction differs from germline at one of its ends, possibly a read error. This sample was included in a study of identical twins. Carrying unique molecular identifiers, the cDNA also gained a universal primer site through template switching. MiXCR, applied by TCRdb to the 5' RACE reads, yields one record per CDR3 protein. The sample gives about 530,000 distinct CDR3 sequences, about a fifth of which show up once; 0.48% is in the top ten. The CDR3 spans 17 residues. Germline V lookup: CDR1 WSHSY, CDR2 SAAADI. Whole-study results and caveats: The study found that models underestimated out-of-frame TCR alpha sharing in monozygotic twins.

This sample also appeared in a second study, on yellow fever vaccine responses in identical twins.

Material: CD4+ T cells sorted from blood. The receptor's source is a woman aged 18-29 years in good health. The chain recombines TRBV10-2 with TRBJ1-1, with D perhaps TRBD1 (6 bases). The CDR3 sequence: CASSIPGHTGLYAEAFF. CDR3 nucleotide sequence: TGTGCCAGCAGTATCCCGGGACATACGGGTTTGTACGCTGAAGCTTTCTTT.